This TCR beta chain was sequenced for a study of blood T cell repertoires in COVID-19. The wider study: Collection of acute and convalescent COVID-19 samples took place in the United States, Italy and Spain.

In the authors' workflow: Quantification of nucleated cells was approximated via reference gene primer amplification. Repertoires were generated with immunoSEQ multiplex PCR, while TCRdb's copy carries only in-frame clones and drops some. V, J and clone size are those of that table, while D and trimming were read from the DNA. This sample has 70,000 to 90,000 clones, with around 87% found just once. With V trimmed by 1 base and J by 6 bases, 6 bases remained unmatched. CDR3 size: 15 residues. CDR1 is SEHNR and CDR2 is FQNEAQ in the germline V gene (reference sequence). This chain links TRBV7-9 with TRBJ2-1, with 7 bases matching TRBD2. The sequence derives from a man of 80 years or more with active or convalescent COVID-19. Sequences were obtained from peripheral blood. The CDR3 sequence: CASSLEAGVRNEQFF. The DNA for the CDR3 is TGTGCCAGCAGCTTAGAGGCGGGAGTTCGCAATGAGCAGTTCTTC.